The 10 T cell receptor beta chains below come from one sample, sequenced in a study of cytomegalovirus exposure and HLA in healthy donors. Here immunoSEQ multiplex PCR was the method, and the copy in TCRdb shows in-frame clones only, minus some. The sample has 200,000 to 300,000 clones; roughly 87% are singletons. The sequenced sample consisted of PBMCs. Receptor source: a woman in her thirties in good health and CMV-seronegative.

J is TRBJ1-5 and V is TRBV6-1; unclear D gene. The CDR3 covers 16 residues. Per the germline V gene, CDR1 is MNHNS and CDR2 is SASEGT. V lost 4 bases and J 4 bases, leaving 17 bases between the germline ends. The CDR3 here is CASSALKDPFNQPQHF. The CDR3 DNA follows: TGTGCCAGCAGTGCGCTAAAGGACCCTTTTAATCAGCCCCAGCATTTT.

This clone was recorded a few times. The CDR3 nucleotides are TGCGCCAGCAGCCAAGGCGGGATAAACTACGAGCAGTACTTC. Translated, it gives CASSQGGINYEQYF. V is TRBV4-1 and J is TRBJ2-7; D may be TRBD2 (6 bases). Trimming left V 1 base short and J 3 bases short, with 10 bases between. This CDR3 region has 14 residues. Per the germline V gene, CDR1 is MGHRA and CDR2 is YSYEKL.

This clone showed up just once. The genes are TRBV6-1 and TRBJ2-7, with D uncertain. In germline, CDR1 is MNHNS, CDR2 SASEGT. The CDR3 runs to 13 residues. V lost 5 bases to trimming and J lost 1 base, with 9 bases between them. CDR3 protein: CASSHRGSYEQYF. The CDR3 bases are TGTGCCAGCAGTCACAGAGGATCCTACGAGCAGTACTTC.

The CDR3 DNA sequence: TGTGCCAGCAGCCAAGATCCAGCGGGAGGGCAAGAGACCCAGTACTTC. Residues: CASSQDPAGGQETQYF. J is TRBJ2-5 and V is TRBV4-2; TRBD2 matches 10 bases. The CDR3 is made up of 16 amino acids. Trimming at V came to 0 bases and at J to 2 bases, leaving 3 bases not matched to a gene. Germline CDR1 is LGHNA and CDR2 is YNFKEQ.

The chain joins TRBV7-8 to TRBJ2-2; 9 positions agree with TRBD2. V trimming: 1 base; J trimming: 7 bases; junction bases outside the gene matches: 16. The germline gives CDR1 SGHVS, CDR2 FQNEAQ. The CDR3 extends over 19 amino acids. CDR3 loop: CASSLGPSGNPGGIGELFF. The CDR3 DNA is TGTGCCAGCAGCTTAGGACCTAGCGGGAACCCCGGGGGGATCGGGGAGCTGTTTTTT. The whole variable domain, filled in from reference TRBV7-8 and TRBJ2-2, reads GAGVSQSPRYKVAKRGQDVALRCDPISGHVSLFWYQQALGQGPEFLTYFQNEAQLDKSGLPSDRFFAERPEGSVSTLKIQRTQQEDSAVYLCASSLGPSGNPGGIGELFFGEGSRLTVL.

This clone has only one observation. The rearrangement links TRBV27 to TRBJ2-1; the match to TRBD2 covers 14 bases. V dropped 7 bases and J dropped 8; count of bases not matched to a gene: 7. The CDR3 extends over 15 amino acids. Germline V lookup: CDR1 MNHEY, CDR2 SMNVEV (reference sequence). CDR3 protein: CASTTTSGRADEQFF. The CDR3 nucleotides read TGTGCCAGCACGACGACTAGCGGGAGGGCCGATGAGCAGTTCTTC.

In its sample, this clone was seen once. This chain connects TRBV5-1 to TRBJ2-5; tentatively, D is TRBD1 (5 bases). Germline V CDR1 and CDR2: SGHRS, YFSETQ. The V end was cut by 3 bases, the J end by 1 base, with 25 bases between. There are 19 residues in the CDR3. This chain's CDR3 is CASSSLDALGLRGQETQYF. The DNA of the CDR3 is TGCGCCAGCAGCTCATTAGACGCCCTTGGATTAAGGGGCCAAGAGACCCAGTACTTC.

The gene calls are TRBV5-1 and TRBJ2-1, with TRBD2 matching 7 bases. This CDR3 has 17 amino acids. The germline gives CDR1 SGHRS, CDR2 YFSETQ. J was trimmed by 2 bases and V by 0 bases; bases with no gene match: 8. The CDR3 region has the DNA TGCGCCAGCAGCTTGGCTGCGGCTAGCGGAACCTACAATGAGCAGTTCTTC. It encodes CASSLAAASGTYNEQFF. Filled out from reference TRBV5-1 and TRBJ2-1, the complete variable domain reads KAGVTQTPRYLIKTRGQQVTLSCSPISGHRSVSWYQQTPGQGLQFLFEYFSETQRNKGNFPGRFSGRQFSNSRSEMNVSTLELGDSALYLCASSLAAASGTYNEQFFGPGTRLTVL.

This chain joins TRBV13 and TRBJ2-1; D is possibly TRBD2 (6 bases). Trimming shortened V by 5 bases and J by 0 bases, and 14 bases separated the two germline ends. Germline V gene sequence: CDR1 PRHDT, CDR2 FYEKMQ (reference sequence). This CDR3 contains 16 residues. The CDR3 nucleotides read TGTGCCAGCAGCCGAATAGCGGTTCGCTCCTACAATGAGCAGTTCTTC. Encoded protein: CASSRIAVRSYNEQFF.

CDR3 protein: CASSLTLAGVNEQFF. CDR3 DNA: TGTGCCAGCAGCTTAACACTAGCGGGGGTCAATGAGCAGTTCTTC. J is TRBJ2-1 and V is TRBV7-9, with 11 nucleotides matching TRBD2. CDR3 length equals 15 residues. CDR1 is SEHNR and CDR2 is FQNEAQ in the germline V gene (reference sequence). Trimming removed 2 bases from V and 6 bases from J; junction bases left unmatched: 3.